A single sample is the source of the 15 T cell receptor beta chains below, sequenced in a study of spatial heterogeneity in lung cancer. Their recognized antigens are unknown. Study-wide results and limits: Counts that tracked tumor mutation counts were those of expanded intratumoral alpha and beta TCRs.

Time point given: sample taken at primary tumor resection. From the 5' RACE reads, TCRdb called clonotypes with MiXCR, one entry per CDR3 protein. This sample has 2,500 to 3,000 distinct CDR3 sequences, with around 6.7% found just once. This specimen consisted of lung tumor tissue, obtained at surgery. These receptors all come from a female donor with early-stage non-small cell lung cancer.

CDR3 region: CASSLSASGRTDTQYF. The CDR3 bases are TGTGCCAGCAGCTTGTCGGCTAGCGGCCGCACAGATACGCAGTATTTT. The chain joins TRBV5-4 to TRBJ2-3, with 7 bases fitting TRBD2. The CDR3 loop spans 16 amino acids. The ends lost 1 base at V and 1 base at J; junction bases unmatched: 6. Germline-derived CDR1 and CDR2 are SGHNT and YYREEE (reference sequence).

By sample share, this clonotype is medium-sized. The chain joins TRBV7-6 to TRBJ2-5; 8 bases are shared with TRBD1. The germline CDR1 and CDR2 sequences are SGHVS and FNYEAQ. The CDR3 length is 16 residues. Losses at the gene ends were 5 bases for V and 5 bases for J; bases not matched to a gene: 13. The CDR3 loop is CASSPRWQGAGETQYF. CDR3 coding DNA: TGTGCCAGCAGCCCCCGTTGGCAGGGGGCCGGGGAGACCCAGTACTTC.

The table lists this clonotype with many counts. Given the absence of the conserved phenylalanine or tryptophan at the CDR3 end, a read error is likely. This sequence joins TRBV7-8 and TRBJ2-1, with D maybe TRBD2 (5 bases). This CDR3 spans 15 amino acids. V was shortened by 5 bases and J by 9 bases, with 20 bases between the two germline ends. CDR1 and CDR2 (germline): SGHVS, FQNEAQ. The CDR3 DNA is TGTGCCAGCAGCCCCGTGGGCGGGTTTGCTGGTGAGCAGTTCTCC. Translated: CASSPVGGFAGEQFS.

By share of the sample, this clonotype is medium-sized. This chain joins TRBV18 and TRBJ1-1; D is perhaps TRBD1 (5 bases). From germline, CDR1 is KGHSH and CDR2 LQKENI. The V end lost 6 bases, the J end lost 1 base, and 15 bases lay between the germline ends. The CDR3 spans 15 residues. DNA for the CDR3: TGTGCCAGCTCCCCCAGCAGGGCGGAGAACACTGAAGCTTTCTTT. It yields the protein CASSPSRAENTEAFF.

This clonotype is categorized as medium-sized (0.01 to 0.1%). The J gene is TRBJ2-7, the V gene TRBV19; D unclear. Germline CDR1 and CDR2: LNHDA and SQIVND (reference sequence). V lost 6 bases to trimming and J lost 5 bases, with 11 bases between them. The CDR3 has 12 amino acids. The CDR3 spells CASSGSVHEQYF. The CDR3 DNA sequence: TGTGCCAGTAGCGGGTCGGTCCACGAGCAGTACTTC.

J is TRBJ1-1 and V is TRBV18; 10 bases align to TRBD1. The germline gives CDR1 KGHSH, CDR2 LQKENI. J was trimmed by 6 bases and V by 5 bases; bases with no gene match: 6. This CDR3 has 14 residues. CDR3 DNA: TGTGCCAGCTCATTCGGGACAGGGGTCCCTGAAGCTTTCTTT. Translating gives CASSFGTGVPEAFF.

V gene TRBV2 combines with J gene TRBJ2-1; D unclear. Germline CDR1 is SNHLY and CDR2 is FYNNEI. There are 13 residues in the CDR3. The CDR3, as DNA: TGTGGGAGTGCGGTTCCCGTTAACAATGAGCAGTTCTTC. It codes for CGSAVPVNNEQFF.

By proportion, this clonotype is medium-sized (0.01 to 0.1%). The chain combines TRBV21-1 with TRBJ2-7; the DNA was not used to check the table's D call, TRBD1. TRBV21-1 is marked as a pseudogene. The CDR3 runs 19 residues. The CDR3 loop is CASSKTLLGRSWGCYEQYF. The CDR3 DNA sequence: TGTGCCAGCAGCAAAACCCTGCTTGGCAGGAGTTGGGGATGTTACGAGCAGTACTTC.

CDR3 sequence reads: CASRVPGRDTEAFF. The CDR3 bases are TGCGCCAGCAGGGTCCCTGGCAGGGACACTGAAGCTTTCTTT. The V and J genes are TRBV5-1 and TRBJ1-1; perhaps TRBD1 as D (5 bases). This CDR3 is built from 14 residues. V gave up 5 bases and J gave up 3 bases, with 14 bases separating them. Germline V gene data show CDR1 as SGHRS and CDR2 as YFSETQ.

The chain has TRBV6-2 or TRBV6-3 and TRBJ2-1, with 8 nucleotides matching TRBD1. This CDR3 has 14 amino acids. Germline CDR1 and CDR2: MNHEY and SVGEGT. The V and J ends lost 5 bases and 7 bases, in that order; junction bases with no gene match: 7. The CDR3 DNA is TGTGCCAGCAGTACCCGGACAGGGAAGAATGAGCAGTTCTTC. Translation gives CASSTRTGKNEQFF.

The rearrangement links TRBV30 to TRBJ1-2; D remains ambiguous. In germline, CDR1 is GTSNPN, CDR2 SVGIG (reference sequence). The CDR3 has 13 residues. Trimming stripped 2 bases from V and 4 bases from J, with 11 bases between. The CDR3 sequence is CAWSRGRGYGYTF. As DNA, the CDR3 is TGTGCCTGGAGTCGGGGAAGAGGCTATGGCTACACCTTC.

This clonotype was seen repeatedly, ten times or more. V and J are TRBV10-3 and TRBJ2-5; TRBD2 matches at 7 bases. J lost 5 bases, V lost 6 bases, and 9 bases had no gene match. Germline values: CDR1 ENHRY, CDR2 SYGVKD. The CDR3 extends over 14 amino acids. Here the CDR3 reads CAIRGGPPQETQYF. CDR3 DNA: TGTGCCATCAGGGGAGGGCCCCCTCAGGAGACCCAGTACTTC.

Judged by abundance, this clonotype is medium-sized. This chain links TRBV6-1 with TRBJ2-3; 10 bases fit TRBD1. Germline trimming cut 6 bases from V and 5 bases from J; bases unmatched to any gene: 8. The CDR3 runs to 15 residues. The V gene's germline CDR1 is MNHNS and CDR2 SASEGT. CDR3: CASRLGTGVGDTQYF. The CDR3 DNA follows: TGTGCCAGCAGACTCGGGACAGGGGTTGGAGATACGCAGTATTTT.

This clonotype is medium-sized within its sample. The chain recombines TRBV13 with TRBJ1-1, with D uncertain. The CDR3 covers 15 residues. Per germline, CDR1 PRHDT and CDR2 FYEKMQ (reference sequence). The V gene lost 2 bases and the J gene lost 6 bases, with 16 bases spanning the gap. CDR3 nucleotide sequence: TGTGCCAGCAGCTTAAGCCCCAACAGCGACGCTGAAGCTTTCTTT. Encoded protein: CASSLSPNSDAEAFF.

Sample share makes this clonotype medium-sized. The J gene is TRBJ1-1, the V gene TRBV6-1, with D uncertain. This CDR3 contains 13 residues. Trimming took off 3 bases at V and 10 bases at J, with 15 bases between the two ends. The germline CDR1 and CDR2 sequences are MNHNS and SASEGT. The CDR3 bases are TGTGCCAGCAGTGAGGACCCAGTGCGCGTAGCTTTCTTT. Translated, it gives CASSEDPVRVAFF.